This T cell receptor (beta chain) was identified in a study of T cells after somatic rescue of genetic block. Per germline, CDR1 SGDLS and CDR2 YYNGEE. This CDR3 has 12 residues. V was pared by 0 bases and J by 7 bases, with 4 bases between. This clone occurred once. Profiling relied on immunoSEQ multiplex PCR, and the TCRdb table lists in-frame clones only, not all of them. The table has under 150,000 clones, about 89% seen once. The J gene is TRBJ2-2, the V gene TRBV9; the D is unclear. Sequenced: peripheral blood mononuclear cells (PBMCs). The clonotype originates from a woman under 30. The CDR3 DNA is TGTGCCAGCAGCGTAGTTAGCGGGGAGCTGTTTTTT. As protein: CASSVVSGELFF.